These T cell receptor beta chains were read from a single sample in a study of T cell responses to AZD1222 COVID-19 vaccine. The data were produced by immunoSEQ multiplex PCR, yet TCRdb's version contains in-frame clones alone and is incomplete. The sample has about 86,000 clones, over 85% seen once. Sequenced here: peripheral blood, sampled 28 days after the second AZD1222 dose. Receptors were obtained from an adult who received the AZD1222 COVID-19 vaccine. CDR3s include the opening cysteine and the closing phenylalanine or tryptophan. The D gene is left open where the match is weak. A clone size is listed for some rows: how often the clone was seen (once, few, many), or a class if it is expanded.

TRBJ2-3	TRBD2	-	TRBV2	TGTGCCAGCAGTGTTCAGCCAGCGGGGGCCCGCACAGATACGCAGTATTTT	CASSVQPAGARTDTQYF
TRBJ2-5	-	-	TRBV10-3	TGTGCCATCAGTGGGGTGGAACAAGAGACCCAGTACTTC	CAISGVEQETQYF
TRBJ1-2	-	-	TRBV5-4	TGTGCCAGCAGCCCGGAGCCGGATGTCAACTATGGCTACACCTTC	CASSPEPDVNYGYTF
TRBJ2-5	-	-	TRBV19	TGTGCCAGTTCTTTCCTAGGGACGGAGACCCAGTACTTC	CASSFLGTETQYF
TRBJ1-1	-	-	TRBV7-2	TGTGCCAGCACCGGACACAAGAACACTGAAGCTTTCTTT	CASTGHKNTEAFF
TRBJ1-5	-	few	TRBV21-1	TGTGCCAGCAGCAAAGTAGGGCCGGGACAGGCTGGATATAGCAATCAGCCCCAGCATTTT	CASSKVGPGQAGYSNQPQHF
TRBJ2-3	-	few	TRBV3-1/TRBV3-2	TGTGCCAGCAGCCAAGATAACCTGCAAACAGATACGCAGTATTTT	CASSQDNLQTDTQYF
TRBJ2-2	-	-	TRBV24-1	TGTGCCACTTCGATCCGGGGAACGAACACCGGGGAGCTGTTTTTT	CATSIRGTNTGELFF
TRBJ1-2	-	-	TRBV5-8	TGTGCCAGCAGCTCGGTCGGGTACTATGGCTACACCTTC	CASSSVGYYGYTF
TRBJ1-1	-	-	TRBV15	TGTGCCACCAGCAGCGTTAGTGGAGCAACTGAAGCTTTCTTT	CATSSVSGATEAFF
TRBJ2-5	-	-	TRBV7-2	TGTGCCAGCAGCTTAGCGCTTGTGGAAGAGACCCAGTACTTC	CASSLALVEETQYF
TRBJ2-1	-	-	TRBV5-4	TGTGCCAGCAGCTCCCAGTTCAATGAGCAGTTCTTC	CASSSQFNEQFF
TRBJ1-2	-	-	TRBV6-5	TGTGCCAGCAGTTACTCGAACGGGGGCAACTATGGCTACACCTTC	CASSYSNGGNYGYTF
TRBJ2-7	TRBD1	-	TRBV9	TGTGCCAGCAGCGAGGGACAGGGATTGGCCTACGAGCAGTACTTC	CASSEGQGLAYEQYF
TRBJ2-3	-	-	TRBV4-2	TGTGCCAGCAGCCAAGAAGGGCCCCGAAGCGGTACGCAGTATTTT	CASSQEGPRSGTQYF
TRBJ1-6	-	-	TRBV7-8	TGTGCCAGCAGCTTACGAATTTCTTGGCCCCTCCACTTT	CASSLRISWPLHF
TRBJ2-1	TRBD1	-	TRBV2	TGTGCCAGCAGTGTCACAGGGGATAATGAGCAGTTCTTC	CASSVTGDNEQFF
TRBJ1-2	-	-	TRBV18	TGTGCCAGCTCACCAGGGCCAGGATCGCCCTATGGCTACACCTTC	CASSPGPGSPYGYTF
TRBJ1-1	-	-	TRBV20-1	TGCAGTGCTAGTCGAGGGGGAGACACTGAAGCTTTCTTT	CSASRGGDTEAFF
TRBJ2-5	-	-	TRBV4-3	TGCGCCAGCAGCCAAGACCATAGTGCCACCGAGACCCAGTACTTC	CASSQDHSATETQYF
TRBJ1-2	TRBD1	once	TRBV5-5	TGTGCCAGCAGCGGAGGGACAGCCAAAACAACCTATGGCTACACCTTC	CASSGGTAKTTYGYTF
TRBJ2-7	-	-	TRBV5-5	TGTGCCAGCAGCTTGAGAGCTCGGGCGACCTACGAGCAGTACTTC	CASSLRARATYEQYF
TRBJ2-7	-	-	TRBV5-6	TGTGCCAGCAGCTTAAAAGACAGTCCCTACGAGCAGTACTTC	CASSLKDSPYEQYF
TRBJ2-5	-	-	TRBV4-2	TGTGCCAGCAGCCAAGATCGGCTATCTAGAGAGAACCAGTACTTC	CASSQDRLSRENQYF
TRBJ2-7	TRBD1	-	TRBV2	TGTGCCAGCAGGCCGACAGGGGCCAGCTACGAGCAGTACTTC	CASRPTGASYEQYF
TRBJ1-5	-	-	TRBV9	TGTGCCAGCAGCGTAGAGGAGTTACAGCCCCAGCATTTT	CASSVEELQPQHF
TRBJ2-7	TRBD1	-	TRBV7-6	TGTGCCAGCAGCCGGGACAGGGGGTCCTACGAGCAGTACTTC	CASSRDRGSYEQYF
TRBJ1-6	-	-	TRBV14	TGTGCCAGCAGCCAACATTACAGGGTCGGCTGGTCACCCCTCCACTTT	CASSQHYRVGWSPLHF
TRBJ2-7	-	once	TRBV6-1	TGTGCCAGCAGTGAAGCCCAGGGGGGTGAGCAGTACTTC	CASSEAQGGEQYF
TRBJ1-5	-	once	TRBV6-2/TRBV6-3	TGTGCCAGCAGTAGAAGACAGGGCAATCAGCCCCAGCATTTT	CASSRRQGNQPQHF
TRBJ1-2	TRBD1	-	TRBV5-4	TGTGCCAGCGGGCCGACAGGGTCTACGGGCTACACCTTC	CASGPTGSTGYTF
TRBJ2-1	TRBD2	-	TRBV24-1	TGTGCCACCAGTGAGTATACTAGCGGTGAGCAGTTCTTC	CATSEYTSGEQFF